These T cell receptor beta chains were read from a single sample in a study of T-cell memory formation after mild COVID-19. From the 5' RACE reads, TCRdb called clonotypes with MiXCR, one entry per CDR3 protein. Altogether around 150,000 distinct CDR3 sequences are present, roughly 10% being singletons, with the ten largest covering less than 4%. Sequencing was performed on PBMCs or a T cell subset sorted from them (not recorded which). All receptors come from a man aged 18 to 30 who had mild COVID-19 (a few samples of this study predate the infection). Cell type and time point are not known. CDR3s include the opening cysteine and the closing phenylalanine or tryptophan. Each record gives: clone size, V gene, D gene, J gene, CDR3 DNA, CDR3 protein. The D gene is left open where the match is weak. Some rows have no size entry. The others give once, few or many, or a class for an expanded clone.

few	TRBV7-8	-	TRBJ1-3	TGTGCCAGCAGCTCATGGGCCGATAACTCTGGAAACACCATATATTTT	CASSSWADNSGNTIYF
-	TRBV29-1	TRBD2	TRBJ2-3	TGCAGCGTATCACCGGGGGGGCCGTCAGATACGCAGTATTTT	CSVSPGGPSDTQYF
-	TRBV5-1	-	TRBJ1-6	TGCGCCAGCAGCTTGGATGCGGGAGGGACCTCACCCCTCCACTTT	CASSLDAGGTSPLHF
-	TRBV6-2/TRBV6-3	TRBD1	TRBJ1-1	TGTGCCAGCAAGGGACAGGGGTTCGCGAACACTGAAGCTTTCTTT	CASKGQGFANTEAFF
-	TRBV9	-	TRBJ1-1	TGTGCCAGCAGCGTAGTCGCGAAGCCGAACACTGAAGATTTCTTT	CASSVVAKPNTEDFF
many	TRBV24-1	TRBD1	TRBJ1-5	TGTGCCACCAGCCACCGGGACAGGGAGGGAACCCAGCATTTT	CATSHRDREGTQHF
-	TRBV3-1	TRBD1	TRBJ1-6	TGTGCCAGCAGCCAGGCGGGGCAGGGGGCCTCACCCCTCCACTTT	CASSQAGQGASPLHF
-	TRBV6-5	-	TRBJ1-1	TGTGCCAGCAGTGGGCCATGGAACACTGAAGCTTTCTTT	CASSGPWNTEAFF
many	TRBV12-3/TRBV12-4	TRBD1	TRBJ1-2	TGTGCCAGCTCCGGGACAGCTGGCTACACCTTC	CASSGTAGYTF
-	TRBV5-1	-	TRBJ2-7	TGCGCCAGCAGCTTTGGTATAGGCTCCTACGAGCAGTACTTC	CASSFGIGSYEQYF
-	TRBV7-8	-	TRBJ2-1	TGTGCCAGCAGCTCCGGCCACGGGGAGGATGAGCAGTTCTTC	CASSSGHGEDEQFF
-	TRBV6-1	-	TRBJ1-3	TGTGCCAGCAGACAACGGGACACCTCTGGAAACACCATATATTTT	CASRQRDTSGNTIYF
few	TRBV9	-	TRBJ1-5	TGTGCCAGCAGCGTAGCTGGGGGACCTTCGGATCAGCCCCAGCATTTT	CASSVAGGPSDQPQHF
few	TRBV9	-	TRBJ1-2	TGTGCCAGCAGCGGCAGGGGTTATGGCTACACCTTC	CASSGRGYGYTF
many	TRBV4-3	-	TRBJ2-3	TGCGCCAGCAGCCGGACGATAACGGCGGGGAATACAGATACGCAGTATTTT	CASSRTITAGNTDTQYF
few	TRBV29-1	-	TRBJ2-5	TGCAGCGTTGAAGAGGGGGTTGCCGGGGGATACCAAGAGACCCAGTACTTC	CSVEEGVAGGYQETQYF